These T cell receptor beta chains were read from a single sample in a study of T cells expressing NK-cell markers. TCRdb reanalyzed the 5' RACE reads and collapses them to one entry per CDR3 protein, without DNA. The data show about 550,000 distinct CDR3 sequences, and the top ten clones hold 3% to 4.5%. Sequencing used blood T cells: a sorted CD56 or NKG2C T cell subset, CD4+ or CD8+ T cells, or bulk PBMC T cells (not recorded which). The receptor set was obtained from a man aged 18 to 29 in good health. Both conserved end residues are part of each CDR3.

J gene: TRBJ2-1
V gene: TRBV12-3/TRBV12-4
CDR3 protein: CASSAPRTSGRMIQFF

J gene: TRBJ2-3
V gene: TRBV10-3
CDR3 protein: CAIREQILADTQYF

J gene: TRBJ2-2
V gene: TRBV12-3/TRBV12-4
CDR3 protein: CATAREPITGELFF

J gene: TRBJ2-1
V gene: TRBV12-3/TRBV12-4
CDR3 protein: CASSINTGLNEQFF

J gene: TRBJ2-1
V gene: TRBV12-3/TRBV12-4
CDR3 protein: CASSFSGPGQGRNEQFF

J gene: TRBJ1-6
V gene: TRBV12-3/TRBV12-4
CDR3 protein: CASSLGTGSFNLHF

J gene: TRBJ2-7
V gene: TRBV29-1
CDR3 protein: CSGRTSGRGVYEQYF

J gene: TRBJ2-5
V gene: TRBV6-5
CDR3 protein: CASSYSGPGGTQYF

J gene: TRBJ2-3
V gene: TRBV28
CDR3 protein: CASSPTGTVSTDTQYF

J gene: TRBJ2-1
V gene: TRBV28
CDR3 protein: CASQLPRGSYNEQFF

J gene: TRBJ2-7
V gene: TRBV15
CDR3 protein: CATSRDGTPALYYEQYF

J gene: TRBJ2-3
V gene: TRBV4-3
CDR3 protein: CASSQRDTSSTDTQYF

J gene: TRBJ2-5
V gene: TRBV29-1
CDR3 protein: CSVRTGLKETQYF

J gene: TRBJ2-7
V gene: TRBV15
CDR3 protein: CATSLDSLTYEQYF

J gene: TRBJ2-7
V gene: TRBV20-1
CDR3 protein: CSAQQWAGGSSYEQYF

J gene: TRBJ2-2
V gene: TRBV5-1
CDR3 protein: CASSLKGPSGELFF

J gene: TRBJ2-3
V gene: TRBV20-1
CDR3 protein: CSALERDAGDTQYF

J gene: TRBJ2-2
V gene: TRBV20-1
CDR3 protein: CSASGTSGGDGELFF

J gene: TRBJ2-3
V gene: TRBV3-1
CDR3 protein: CASSQLRSRVDTQYF

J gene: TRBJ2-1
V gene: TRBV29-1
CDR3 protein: CSVGRETLYNEQFF

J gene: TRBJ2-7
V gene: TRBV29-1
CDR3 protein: CSVEDGSSYEQYF

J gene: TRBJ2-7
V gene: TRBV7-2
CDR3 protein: CASSYGQSSYEQYF

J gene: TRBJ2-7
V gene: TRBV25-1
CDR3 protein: CASSGTSGKGYEQYF

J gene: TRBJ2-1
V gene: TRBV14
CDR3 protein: CASSQVEGFPHNEQFF

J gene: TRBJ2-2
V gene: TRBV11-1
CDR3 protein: CASSVRRPGGSNTGELFF